This T cell receptor beta chain derives from a study of Graves' ophthalmopathy and Graves' hyperthyroidism. Hyperthyroidism in these 18- to 65-year-old patients was newly diagnosed, lasting under 2 months. V lost 3 bases, J lost 6 bases, and 16 bases stayed unmatched. The CDR3 is 19 amino acids. CDR1 is LNHDA and CDR2 is SQIVND in the germline V gene (reference sequence). The sample holds many counts of this clonotype. As the template, RNA transcripts were used to amplify TCR beta CDR3 regions. An opening RT-PCR round employed HTBI primers and preceded a second-round multiplex PCR. TCRdb reprocessed the multiplex PCR reads with MiXCR, giving one entry per CDR3 protein. The table includes a few hundred thousand distinct CDR3 sequences, about two fifths detected once.

Sequences were obtained from peripheral blood or thyroid tissue (not recorded which). The J gene is TRBJ1-5, the V gene TRBV19; 11 positions match TRBD1. The receptor's source is an adult man with Graves' hyperthyroidism. The CDR3 DNA is TGTGCCAGTAGTATGTTTCATGGAACGGACAGGGGGCGATCTCAGCCCCAGCATTTT. Its protein is CASSMFHGTDRGRSQPQHF. Drawing the rest from reference TRBV19 and TRBJ1-5, the complete variable domain is DGGITQSPKYLFRKEGQNVTLSCEQNLNHDAMYWYRQDPGQGLRLIYYSQIVNDFQKGDIAEGYSVSREKKESFPLTVTSAQKNPTAFYLCASSMFHGTDRGRSQPQHFGDGTRLSIL.